This entry lists 9 T cell receptor beta chains sequenced from one sample in a study of T cell repertoires in cytomegalovirus infection. Using its own MiXCR run on the reads, TCRdb lists one record per CDR3 protein. The repertoire holds roughly 310,000 distinct CDR3 sequences, 25% to 35% seen once, with roughly 20% in the top ten. Their antigen targets remain unknown. Source: cultured PBMCs, taken from culture after CMV antigen stimulation. These receptors were collected from a human donor in good health (CMV status not recorded). Some clones in this sample may be carry-over from other donors' samples.

The rearrangement links TRBV20-1 to TRBJ1-1, with D perhaps matching TRBD1 (5 bases). The CDR3 sequence is 12 residues long. Trimming cost V 3 bases and J 6 bases, with 11 bases left between them. The germline gives CDR1 DFQATT, CDR2 SNEGSKA (reference sequence). This CDR3 is CSARRGAAEAFF. The CDR3 DNA follows: TGCAGTGCTAGGAGGGGCGCGGCTGAAGCTTTCTTT.

This chain joins TRBV11-2 and TRBJ2-3; D uncertain. The CDR3 extends over 16 amino acids. Trimming removed 0 bases from V and 3 bases from J, with 13 bases in between. CDR1 and CDR2 from the germline V gene are SGHAT and FQNNGV. The CDR3: CASSLEGSYSTDTQYF. For the CDR3, the DNA is TGTGCCAGCAGCTTAGAGGGCAGCTATTCAACAGATACGCAGTATTTT. Looking up the rest from reference TRBV11-2 and TRBJ2-3 gives the full variable domain: EAGVAQSPRYKIIEKRQSVAFWCNPISGHATLYWYQQILGQGPKLLIQFQNNGVVDDSQLPKDRFSAERLKGVDSTLKIQPAKLEDSAVYLCASSLEGSYSTDTQYFGPGTRLTVL.

The chain joins TRBV7-2 to TRBJ2-7, with D possibly TRBD2 on 5 matching bases. This CDR3 comprises 13 residues. Germline V lookup: CDR1 SGHTA, CDR2 FQGNSA. Between the trimmed V and J ends, which lost 2 bases and 3 bases, there was a span of 8 bases. The CDR3 sequence: CASSLSLDYEQYF. The DNA for the CDR3 is TGTGCCAGCAGCTTATCACTAGACTACGAGCAGTACTTC.

The sample holds a few counts of this clonotype. This rearrangement joins TRBV28 to TRBJ2-1; 9 positions agree with TRBD2. Germline CDR1 and CDR2: MDHEN and SYDVKM. CDR3 size: 16 residues. The junction had 11 bases not matched to a gene; V was cut back by 3 bases and J by 8 bases. The CDR3 here is CASSLYGGRGGDEQFF. In nucleotides, the CDR3 is TGTGCCAGCAGTTTGTATGGCGGGAGGGGGGGCGATGAGCAGTTCTTC.

A few counts support this clonotype. The V gene is TRBV11-2, the J gene TRBJ1-4; 8 bases agree with TRBD1. This CDR3 comprises 16 residues. Germline CDR1 is SGHAT and CDR2 is FQNNGV. The junction had 5 bases not matched to a gene; V was cut back by 1 base and J by 4 bases. This CDR3 reads CASSLGRGLYNEKLFF. The CDR3 nucleotides are TGTGCCAGCAGCTTAGGCAGGGGGCTATATAATGAAAAACTGTTTTTT.

This clonotype was picked up a small number of times. CDR3 nucleotides: TGTGCCAGCAGCCCTATACTAGCGGGGGCTTCTCTCACAGATACGCAGTATTTT. Its protein product is CASSPILAGASLTDTQYF. J is TRBJ2-3 and V is TRBV9; 11 bases agree with TRBD2. Germline V gene lookup returns CDR1 SGDLS and CDR2 YYNGEE. The CDR3 has 18 residues. Unmatched junction bases numbered 12, after V lost 4 bases and J lost 2 bases.

This clonotype was counted only a few times. The chain uses TRBV7-8 and TRBJ2-1, with D perhaps TRBD1 or TRBD2 (5 bases each). Trimming took off 6 bases at V and 7 bases at J, with 13 bases between the two ends. The CDR3 is 13 residues long. In germline, CDR1 is SGHVS, CDR2 FQNEAQ. The CDR3 DNA reads TGTGCCAGCAGTCCCCCCGGGACGAATGAGCAGTTCTTC. Translated: CASSPPGTNEQFF.

The chain couples TRBV12-3 or TRBV12-4 to TRBJ2-6; 10 bases are shared with TRBD1. This CDR3 contains 17 residues. The ends lost 4 bases at V and 0 bases at J; junction bases unmatched: 3. In DNA, the CDR3 is TGTGCCAGCAGTTCCGGGACAGGGGTCTCTGGGGCCAACGTCCTGACTTTC. Translated, it gives CASSSGTGVSGANVLTF.

In its sample, this clonotype was seen a few times. The V and J genes are TRBV7-2 and TRBJ2-4, with D maybe TRBD1 (6 bases). The ends were cut back, 6 bases at V and 7 bases at J, with 22 bases in the middle. The CDR3 spans 16 residues. Germline CDR1 reads SGHTA; CDR2 reads FQGNSA. The CDR3 nucleotides are TGTGCCAGCAGTCCTCGATCCCTACAGGGTGGGAACATTCAGTACTTC. Translation gives CASSPRSLQGGNIQYF. The variable domain in full, completed from reference TRBV7-2 and TRBJ2-4, reads GAGVSQSPSNKVTEKGKDVELRCDPISGHTALYWYRQSLGQGLEFLIYFQGNSAPDKSGLPSDRFSAERTGGSVSTLTIQRTQQEDSAVYLCASSPRSLQGGNIQYFGAGTRLSVL.